This TCR beta chain was found in a study of cytomegalovirus exposure and HLA in healthy donors. On this clone: Its antigen is unidentified.

Germline CDR1 reads LGHNA; CDR2 reads YSLEER. This CDR3 contains 13 residues. The ends were cut back, 5 bases at V and 2 bases at J, with 8 bases in the middle. Broader study findings: The study listed roughly 150 cytomegalovirus-associated TCR beta chains. In a later analysis, first-cohort TCR clusters were found to tend to co-occur in the 130 or so validation repertoires. TCR sequences were mostly rare, though some public TCRs occurred in many donors.

Here immunoSEQ multiplex PCR was the method, and the copy in TCRdb shows in-frame clones only, minus some. The sample includes about 250,000 clones, 87% of them seen just once. Among the 120 subjects of the validation cohort, separate from the 666-subject first cohort, were the donors. The chain uses TRBV4-3 and TRBJ2-3; the D gene is possibly TRBD2 (5 bases). Sequenced material: PBMCs. This TCR was recovered from a man between 18 and 29 years old in good health and CMV-seronegative. CDR3 bases: TGCGCCAGCAGCAGGGAGCCCACAGATACGCAGTATTTT. Translation gives CASSREPTDTQYF.